Reported below is one T cell receptor beta chain. The repertoire was sequenced with immunoSEQ multiplex PCR; TCRdb's copy has only in-frame clones and lacks some. The table includes some 190,000 clones, approximately 90% detected once. This entry comes from a study of T cell responses to AZD1222 COVID-19 vaccine. CDR1 and CDR2 from the germline V gene are SNHLY and FYNNEI. V lost 8 bases to trimming and J lost 6 bases; unmatched junction nucleotides: 8. This CDR3 has 13 residues. Source: peripheral blood, taken 28 days after the second AZD1222 dose. The chain links TRBV2 to TRBJ1-1; 8 bases match TRBD1. The sequence derives from an adult who received the AZD1222 COVID-19 vaccine. The CDR3 nucleotides read TGTGCCAGCGGGGGACAGGCGGGCGCTGAAGCTTTCTTT. Its translation is CASGGQAGAEAFF.